This T cell receptor beta chain was obtained from a study of cytomegalovirus exposure and HLA in healthy donors. Trimming removed 10 bases from V and 2 bases from J; junction bases left unmatched: 6. The CDR3 consists of 13 residues. CDR1 and CDR2 from the germline V gene are LNHDA and SQIVND (reference sequence). Primers for the PCR totalled 60 Vbeta and 13 Jbeta. Sequencing was performed with immunoSEQ multiplex PCR; in TCRdb, only in-frame clones are kept and a portion is missing. The sample has about 35,000 clones, 80% seen once. The material sequenced was PBMCs. This TCR came from a male donor in good health and CMV-seronegative. The V gene is TRBV19, the J gene TRBJ2-5; 8 bases are shared with TRBD1. The CDR3 region has the DNA TGTGCCACTGGGGACAGGAGACAAGAGACCCAGTACTTC. Translating it yields CATGDRRQETQYF.